This TCR beta chain was retrieved from a study of CXCR3-negative and CXCR3-positive naive CD8 T cells. Germline-derived CDR1 and CDR2 are SQVTM and ANQGSEA. The CDR3 covers 11 residues. A remark on this clonotype: Its target is unknown.

General study points: Because surface CD5 did not distinguish the naive subsets, TCR strength was inferred from TRB CDR3 properties. Similar TRBV-TRBJ usage was seen in naive cells (both CXCR3-negative and CXCR3-positive), but memory cells differed. TRB CDR3s were more hydrophobic in CXCR3-positive than in CXCR3-negative naive cells. Fresh PBMCs were used in most assays, and CXCR3 expression partially decreased after cryopreservation. Both of the naive subsets showed about the same high diversity, but memory CD8+ cells had much less.

UMI-labeled 5' RACE yielded the TRB cDNA libraries. After re-calling the 5' RACE reads, TCRdb lists one entry per CDR3 protein, DNA absent. This specimen shows 150,000 or so distinct CDR3 sequences; the ten leading clones hold around 0.5%. This TCR came from a human donor in good health. Some clones in this sample may be carry-over from other donors' samples. The chain couples TRBV29-1 to TRBJ1-2; lacking DNA, the TRBD1 call made by TCRdb goes unchecked. Sequencing was performed on naive CXCR3+ CD8+ T cells from blood. Subset in this sample: CD45RO-CCR7+CD27+CD95- naive CD8+ T cells expressing CXCR3 (TNR3+). The CDR3 is CSVPQIGGYTF.